This T cell receptor beta chain was captured in a study of control samples from healthy donors and cancer patients (dated by TCRdb to about 2020). About this clone itself: What this receptor recognizes is not known. No quality values exist for individual bases; no much larger clone is one base distant.

Library preparation employed the immunoSEQ multiplex PCR assay. Here the immuneACCESS table is served through TCRdb, limited to in-frame sequences with V and J called. Missing clones are a known gap in these copies; in checked studies unresolved V genes cover under half, and the rest lacks a known reason. The sample profile shows roughly 55,000 clones; 88% of them were found once. Of the sample, 3.5% to 4% is held by the ten largest clones. The CDR1 and CDR2 encoded by the germline V gene are SNHLY and FYNNEI. The CDR3, cysteine through phenylalanine, is 12 amino acids long. Only the CDR3 DNA is retained, 36 bases long and in frame from the first base. The junction shows trimming of 6 bases on V and 0 bases on J, plus 6 bases between the germline ends.

The TCR comes from a man aged 45 to 65 in good health. The sample was blood. The sequence links TRBV2 to TRBJ2-7; confidence is insufficient to name the D gene. This receptor carries the CDR3 CASSLNSYEQYF. The DNA sequence is TGTGCCAGCAGCCTTAACTCCTACGAGCAGTACTTC.